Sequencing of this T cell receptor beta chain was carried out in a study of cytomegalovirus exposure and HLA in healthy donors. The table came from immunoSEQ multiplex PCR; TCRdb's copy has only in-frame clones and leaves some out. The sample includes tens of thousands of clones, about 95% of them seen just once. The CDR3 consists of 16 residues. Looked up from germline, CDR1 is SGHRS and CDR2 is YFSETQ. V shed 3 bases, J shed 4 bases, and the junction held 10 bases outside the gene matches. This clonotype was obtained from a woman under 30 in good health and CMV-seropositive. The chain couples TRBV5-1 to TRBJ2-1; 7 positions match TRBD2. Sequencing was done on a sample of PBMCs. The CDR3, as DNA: TGCGCCAGCAGCTCCCAGGAGGGAGGGCCTTACAATGAGCAGTTCTTC. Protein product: CASSSQEGGPYNEQFF.